Shown below are 27 T cell receptor beta chains from a single sample sequenced in a study of cytotoxic CD8 clonotypes in ibrutinib-treated CLL (dated by TCRdb to about 2021). The label giving this sample's time point can be read as: approximately 2 years on ibrutinib. Receptor libraries were prepared by the immunoSEQ multiplex PCR assay. The table was pulled from immuneACCESS by TCRdb, which kept in-frame rearrangements only. Such tables lose some clones; where checked, under half of the loss comes from unresolved V genes, and the rest has no known cause. The sample yields 90,000 to 95,000 clones; approximately 80% were counted once. The ten most abundant clones make up roughly 25% of the sample. The sample in question was PBMCs, obtained after 24 months of ibrutinib treatment. These receptors originate from a human donor with chronic lymphocytic leukemia.

This chain uses TRBV7-2 with TRBJ2-1; D is ambiguous. V lost 3 bases and J lost 6, with 12 bases in between. Germline lookup yields CDR1 SGHTA and CDR2 FQGNSA. The length of the CDR3 is 14 residues. The CDR3 region has the DNA TGTGCCAGCAGCTTCAGTAGCCTTGTCAATGAGCAGTTCTTC. It encodes CASSFSSLVNEQFF.

The table lists this clone with a few counts. The chain employs TRBV14 and TRBJ2-1; TRBD2 agrees at 8 bases. Germline values: CDR1 SGHDN, CDR2 FVKESK. Trimming removed 4 bases from V and 6 bases from J; junction bases left unmatched: 17. The CDR3 has 18 amino acids. The CDR3, as DNA: TGTGCCAGCAGCCCCTTACAGGGACTAGGGGTGGGCAGCAATGAGCAGTTCTTC. Its translation is CASSPLQGLGVGSNEQFF.

The gene calls are TRBV6-6 and TRBJ1-3; D is undetermined. This CDR3 has 12 residues. Germline CDR1 MNHNY, CDR2 SVGAGI (reference sequence). The V gene lost 8 bases and the J gene lost 0 bases, with 5 bases spanning the gap. As DNA, the CDR3 is TGTGCCAGCGGTAACTCTGGAAACACCATATATTTT. As protein: CASGNSGNTIYF.

As to this clone: Its ends do not fully match the called genes, so a read error is possible. The rearrangement joins TRBV7-7 to TRBJ2-5, with D unresolved. CDR3 length: 16 residues. Germline-derived CDR1 and CDR2 are SSHAT and FNYEAQ (reference sequence). The CDR3 loop reads CASSSADGGPSGTQYF. The CDR3 region has the DNA TGTGCTAGCAGTTCAGCTGACGGTGGGCCTTCTGGGACCCAGTACTTC.

The J gene is TRBJ2-7, the V gene TRBV6-1, with 7 bases aligning to TRBD2. V was clipped by 5 bases and J by 4 bases; unmatched bases: 8. The CDR3 is 14 amino acids. Per the germline V gene, CDR1 is MNHNS and CDR2 is SASEGT. CDR3 sequence (DNA): TGTGCCAGCAGTAGCCCTAGCGGAGGGTACGAGCAGTACTTC. As protein: CASSSPSGGYEQYF.

The chain couples TRBV18 to TRBJ2-1; D is uncertain. CDR1 and CDR2 (germline): KGHSH, LQKENI. This CDR3 comprises 12 residues. Trimming cost V 3 bases and J 6 bases, with 6 bases left between them. The CDR3 loop reads CASSPRPNEQFF. In nucleotides, the CDR3 is TGTGCCAGCTCACCGCGTCCCAATGAGCAGTTCTTC.

The chain recombines TRBV28 with TRBJ2-5; D perhaps matches TRBD2 (6 bases). This CDR3 is 15 amino acids long. Trimming stripped 6 bases from V and 5 bases from J, with 19 bases between. The V gene's germline CDR1 is MDHEN and CDR2 SYDVKM. This CDR3 reads CASRNVRGPGETQYF. Written as DNA, the CDR3 is TGTGCCAGCAGGAACGTGCGGGGACCAGGGGAGACCCAGTACTTC.

This sequence joins TRBV19 and TRBJ1-4; 10 bases align to TRBD1. The CDR3 spans 14 residues. The ends lost 6 bases at V and 2 bases at J; junction bases unmatched: 0. Looked up from germline, CDR1 is LNHDA and CDR2 is SQIVND (reference sequence). CDR3 sequence (DNA): TGTGCCAGTAGGACAGGGGGCACTAATGAAAAACTGTTTTTT. Its protein product is CASRTGGTNEKLFF. Full variable domain (remainder filled in from reference TRBV19 and TRBJ1-4): DGGITQSPKYLFRKEGQNVTLSCEQNLNHDAMYWYRQDPGQGLRLIYYSQIVNDFQKGDIAEGYSVSREKKESFPLTVTSAQKNPTAFYLCASRTGGTNEKLFFGSGTQLSVL.

This chain links TRBV10-1 with TRBJ2-1, with TRBD2 identical over 9 bases. The CDR3 covers 17 residues. Germline assignment: CDR1 WNHNN and CDR2 SYGVQD (reference sequence). Trimming took 3 bases from V and 5 from J; bases not matched to a gene: 11. CDR3 sequence reads: CASSETAGGNFHNEQFF. CDR3 DNA sequence: TGCGCCAGCAGTGAAACGGCGGGAGGGAATTTCCACAATGAGCAGTTCTTC.

The V call is TRBV11-2, the J call TRBJ2-1; 13 bases agree with TRBD2. Trimming at V came to 5 bases and at J to 8 bases, leaving 15 bases not matched to a gene. From germline, CDR1 is SGHAT and CDR2 FQNNGV. The CDR3 loop spans 18 amino acids. Here the CDR3 DNA reads TGTGCCAGCAGCCGGACTAGCGGGGGATACGTGCTCTTGGATGAGCAGTTCTTC. Encoded protein: CASSRTSGGYVLLDEQFF.

This rearrangement joins TRBV28 to TRBJ2-7; TRBD2 might be the D (5 bases). This CDR3 has 12 residues. V lost 2 bases to trimming and J lost 3 bases, with 5 bases between them. Looked up from germline, CDR1 is MDHEN and CDR2 is SYDVKM. The CDR3 bases are TGTGCCAGCAGTTTAGAGGGCTACGAGCAGTACTTC. Its protein product is CASSLEGYEQYF.

The gene calls are TRBV2 and TRBJ1-2; D possibly corresponds to TRBD1 (6 bases). This CDR3 contains 14 residues. Per the germline V gene, CDR1 is SNHLY and CDR2 is FYNNEI. The V gene lost 4 bases and the J gene lost 3 bases, with 12 bases spanning the gap. CDR3 sequence reads: CASSVRGADYGYTF. In DNA, the CDR3 is TGTGCCAGCAGTGTACGGGGGGCGGACTATGGCTACACCTTC. Supplemented by reference TRBV2 and TRBJ1-2, the full variable domain reads EPEVTQTPSHQVTQMGQEVILRCVPISNHLYFYWYRQILGQKVEFLVSFYNNEISEKSEIFDDQFSVERPDGSNFTLKIRSTKLEDSAMYFCASSVRGADYGYTFGSGTRLTVV.

This chain joins TRBV18 and TRBJ1-1; 7 bases are shared with TRBD1. Trimming at V came to 8 bases and at J to 8 bases, leaving 17 bases not matched to a gene. The CDR3 contains 15 residues. Germline V CDR1 and CDR2: KGHSH, LQKENI. The CDR3 region has the DNA TGTGCCAGCGCCCTGAGTGAGGGGGCCTTCATCGAAGCTTTCTTT. Translation gives CASALSEGAFIEAFF. The full variable domain, in which reference TRBV18 and TRBJ1-1 provide the parts outside the CDR3, is NAGVMQNPRHLVRRRGQEARLRCSPMKGHSHVYWYRQLPEEGLKFMVYLQKENIIDESGMPKERFSAEFPKEGPSILRIQQVVRGDSAAYFCASALSEGAFIEAFFGQGTRLTVV.

V and J are TRBV19 and TRBJ1-5; 7 nucleotides agree with TRBD1. CDR3 length equals 15 residues. Germline values: CDR1 LNHDA, CDR2 SQIVND (reference sequence). V lost 7 bases and J lost 0; bases outside the gene matches: 6. The CDR3: CASTRQGPSNQPQHF. The CDR3 bases are TGTGCCAGTACCCGACAGGGCCCTAGCAATCAGCCCCAGCATTTT.

This clone was seen just once. The chain uses TRBV5-1 and TRBJ1-5; perhaps TRBD1 as D (5 bases). This CDR3 is built from 13 residues. The ends were cut back, 4 bases at V and 5 bases at J, with 10 bases in the middle. In germline, CDR1 is SGHRS, CDR2 YFSETQ. For the CDR3, the DNA is TGCGCCAGCAGCCCAGGGCGGGATCAGCCCCAGCATTTT. As protein: CASSPGRDQPQHF. The variable domain in full, with the rest retrieved from reference TRBV5-1 and TRBJ1-5, is KAGVTQTPRYLIKTRGQQVTLSCSPISGHRSVSWYQQTPGQGLQFLFEYFSETQRNKGNFPGRFSGRQFSNSRSEMNVSTLELGDSALYLCASSPGRDQPQHFGDGTRLSIL.

This clone was found once. The V gene is TRBV6-5, the J gene TRBJ2-7; D is perhaps TRBD2 (5 bases). CDR1 is MNHEY and CDR2 is SVGAGI in the germline V gene. Trimming cost V 0 bases and J 1 base, with 10 bases left between them. The CDR3 covers 15 residues. This CDR3 is CASSYSRVQSYEQYF. The DNA of the CDR3 is TGTGCCAGCAGTTACTCGAGGGTTCAATCCTACGAGCAGTACTTC.

The chain combines TRBV11-3 with TRBJ2-1; a possible D gene is TRBD2 (5 bases). Germline V gene data show CDR1 as SGHNT and CDR2 as YENEEA. The V and J ends lost 5 bases and 5 bases respectively, with 22 bases between them. The CDR3 sequence is 17 residues long. CDR3 sequence: CASSRGPLNGRDNEQFF. CDR3 bases: TGTGCCAGCAGCCGCGGGCCCCTAAACGGAAGGGACAATGAGCAGTTCTTC. The entire variable domain, with the rest obtained from reference TRBV11-3 and TRBJ2-1, is as follows: EAGVVQSPRYKIIEKKQPVAFWCNPISGHNTLYWYLQNLGQGPELLIRYENEEAVDDSQLPKDRFSAERLKGVDSTLKIQPAELGDSAVYLCASSRGPLNGRDNEQFFGPGTRLTVL.

The chain recombines TRBV30 with TRBJ1-6; no reliable D call. In germline, CDR1 is GTSNPN, CDR2 SVGIG (reference sequence). V gave up 3 bases and J gave up 5 bases, with 17 bases separating them. This CDR3 spans 16 amino acids. The CDR3 coding sequence is TGTGCCTGGAGCCCGTTTGGGAGTTCTAATAATTCACCCCTCCACTTT. Residues: CAWSPFGSSNNSPLHF.

This clone was observed a single time. V and J are TRBV5-4 and TRBJ1-1; D is unresolved. V lost 4 bases, J lost 5 bases, and 15 bases lay in between. Germline lookup yields CDR1 SGHNT and CDR2 YYREEE (reference sequence). The CDR3 runs 14 residues. The CDR3 sequence: CASSGTEGGTEAFF. The CDR3 region has the DNA TGTGCCAGCAGCGGAACCGAGGGAGGGACTGAAGCTTTCTTT.

This sequence joins TRBV13 and TRBJ2-7; D gene uncertain. The CDR3 consists of 11 residues. V dropped 2 bases and J dropped 6 bases, with 5 bases sitting between them. Germline V lookup: CDR1 PRHDT, CDR2 FYEKMQ (reference sequence). CDR3 nucleotides: TGTGCCAGCAGCTTACGTCTCGAGCAGTACTTC. This encodes CASSLRLEQYF. The full variable domain, its missing parts supplied by reference TRBV13 and TRBJ2-7, is AAGVIQSPRHLIKEKRETATLKCYPIPRHDTVYWYQQGPGQDPQFLISFYEKMQSDKGSIPDRFSAQQFSDYHSELNMSSLELGDSALYFCASSLRLEQYFGPGTRLTVT.

This sequence joins TRBV21-1 and TRBJ2-7; TRBD2 reflects the table's D call only, with no check against the DNA. TRBV21-1 is a pseudogene segment. CDR3 length: 15 amino acids. The CDR3, as DNA: TGTGCCAGCAGCAAAAAGGCGAACACTAGTAACGAGCAGTACTTC. Protein sequence: CASSKKANTSNEQYF.

The chain combines TRBV19 with TRBJ2-7; tentative D call: TRBD2 (5 bases). V gave up 4 bases and J gave up 3 bases, with 10 bases separating them. The V gene's germline CDR1 is LNHDA and CDR2 SQIVND (reference sequence). The CDR3 is 13 residues long. The CDR3: CASSTPGNYEQYF. The DNA for the CDR3 is TGTGCCAGTAGTACCCCGGGAAACTACGAGCAGTACTTC.

The chain employs TRBV5-6 and TRBJ2-7, with D possibly being TRBD1 (5 bases). The CDR3 spans 13 residues. Germline V CDR1 and CDR2: SGHDT, YYEEEE. V lost 0 bases, J lost 1 base, and 5 bases lay in between. The CDR3: CASSLGQSYEQYF. The CDR3 DNA follows: TGTGCCAGCAGCTTGGGACAGTCCTACGAGCAGTACTTC.

This clone was detected a few times. The J gene is TRBJ2-3, the V gene TRBV15, with no clear D. Germline V lookup: CDR1 LNHNV, CDR2 YYDKDF (reference sequence). The CDR3 is made up of 13 amino acids. Trimming stripped 3 bases from V and 6 bases from J, with 10 bases between. The CDR3 spells CATSRERWDTQYF. The CDR3 nucleotides are TGTGCCACCAGCAGGGAACGTTGGGATACGCAGTATTTT.

V usage is TRBV19 and J usage is TRBJ1-2; D gene uncertain. The CDR3 extends over 14 amino acids. CDR1 and CDR2 from the germline V gene are LNHDA and SQIVND (reference sequence). Between the trimmed V and J ends, which lost 3 bases and 4 bases, there was a span of 12 bases. In DNA form, the CDR3 reads TGTGCCAGTAGTATCGGCGGTCTTGGCTATGGCTACACCTTC. Amino acid sequence: CASSIGGLGYGYTF.

V gene TRBV14 combines with J gene TRBJ1-2; D is undetermined. From germline, CDR1 is SGHDN and CDR2 FVKESK. CDR3 length: 16 residues. V lost 1 base, J lost 3 bases, and 15 bases lay in between. The CDR3 bases are TGTGCCAGCAGCCAAGGGAAAGTGAGGATAGACTATGGCTACACCTTC. This translates into CASSQGKVRIDYGYTF. Based on the CDR3 plus reference TRBV14 and TRBJ1-2, the full variable domain is EAGVTQFPSHSVIEKGQTVTLRCDPISGHDNLYWYRRVMGKEIKFLLHFVKESKQDESGMPNNRFLAERTGGTYSTLKVQPAELEDSGVYFCASSQGKVRIDYGYTFGSGTRLTVV.

The genes are TRBV11-2 and TRBJ1-5; D is unresolved. The CDR3 has 12 residues. Germline V gene lookup returns CDR1 SGHAT and CDR2 FQNNGV. Trimming took 2 bases from V and 3 from J, leaving 2 bases between them. This chain's CDR3 is CASSLSNQPQHF. The CDR3, as DNA: TGTGCCAGCAGCTTATCCAATCAGCCCCAGCATTTT.